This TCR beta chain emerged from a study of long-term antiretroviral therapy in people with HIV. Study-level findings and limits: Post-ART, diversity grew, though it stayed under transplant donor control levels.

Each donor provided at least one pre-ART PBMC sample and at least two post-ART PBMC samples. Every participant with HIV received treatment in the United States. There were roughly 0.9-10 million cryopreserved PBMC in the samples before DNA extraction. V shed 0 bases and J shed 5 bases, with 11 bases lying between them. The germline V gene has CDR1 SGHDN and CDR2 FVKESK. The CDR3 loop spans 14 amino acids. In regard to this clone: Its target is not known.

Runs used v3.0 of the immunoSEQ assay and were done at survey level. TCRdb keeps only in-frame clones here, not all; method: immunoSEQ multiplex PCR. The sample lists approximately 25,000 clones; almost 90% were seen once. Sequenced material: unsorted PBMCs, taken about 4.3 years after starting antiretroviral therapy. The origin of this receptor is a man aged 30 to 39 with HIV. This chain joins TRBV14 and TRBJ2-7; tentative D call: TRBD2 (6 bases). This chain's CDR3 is CASSQDSGEDEQYF. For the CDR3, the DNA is TGTGCCAGCAGCCAAGATTCGGGAGAAGACGAGCAGTACTTC.